A single sample gave rise to the 15 T cell receptor beta chains below, sequenced in a study of breast tumors, draining lymph nodes, adjacent tissues. Samples came from axillary lymph nodes draining the breast cancer. MiXCR, run by TCRdb on the multiplex PCR reads, gives a single entry per CDR3 protein. Altogether over 150,000 distinct CDR3 sequences are present, 25% to 40% being singletons, with the ten largest covering roughly 4.5%. Sequencing input: axillary lymph node tissue. These receptors all come from a female donor with breast cancer. Some clones in this sample may be carry-over from other donors' samples.

The CDR3 loop is CASSLEDRGHEQFF. The CDR3 DNA follows: TGTGCCAGCAGTCTTGAGGACAGGGGGCACGAGCAGTTCTTC. The V and J genes are TRBV28 and TRBJ2-1; 11 bases line up with TRBD1. Trimming took 5 bases from V and 10 from J; bases not matched to a gene: 7. This CDR3 has 14 residues. The germline CDR1 and CDR2 sequences are MDHEN and SYDVKM.

This clonotype came up many times. The J gene is TRBJ1-3, the V gene TRBV11-3; TRBD1 matches at 7 bases. The V segment lost 7 bases and the J segment 3 bases; nucleotides outside the gene matches: 12. Germline V lookup: CDR1 SGHNT, CDR2 YENEEA. There are 16 residues in the CDR3. The DNA for the CDR3 is TGTGCCAGCACGGGTATGACAGGGCAAGGTGGAAACACCATATATTTT. Translation: CASTGMTGQGGNTIYF.

In its sample, this clonotype was seen a few times. Since a much larger clone is just one base distant, this may be a read error. This chain links TRBV5-6 with TRBJ2-6, with D unclear. V was shortened by 0 bases and J by 0 bases, with 10 bases between the two germline ends. Germline-derived CDR1 and CDR2 are SGHDT and YYEEEE. There are 17 residues in the CDR3. CDR3 in amino acids: CASSLEPSNSGANVLTF. CDR3 nucleotide sequence: TGTGCCAGCAGCTTGGAACCTTCCAACTCTGGGGCCAACGTCCTGACTTTC.

Points on this clonotype: A read error may be the cause here, since a much bigger clone is one base away. This sequence joins TRBV6-4 and TRBJ2-7; the D gene is possibly TRBD1 (5 bases). With 5 bases removed from V and 2 bases from J, the gap between germline ends came to 19 bases. Germline V CDR1 and CDR2: MRHNA, SNTAGT. This CDR3 comprises 16 residues. CDR3 sequence (DNA): TGTGCCAGCAGTCACAACCGGCGACAGATAACCTACGAGCAGTACTTC. Protein product: CASSHNRRQITYEQYF.

In this sample, this clonotype turned up many times. The V call is TRBV10-3, the J call TRBJ1-2; D unresolved. The CDR3 totals 14 residues. Germline V gene lookup returns CDR1 ENHRY and CDR2 SYGVKD. V was cut by 2 bases and J by 4 bases, with 11 bases left in between. CDR3 bases: TGTGCCATCAGTGAGCCGCCCGGTTCCTATGGCTACACCTTC. Translation gives CAISEPPGSYGYTF.

This clonotype was counted ten times or more. The V gene is TRBV9, the J gene TRBJ2-1, with D unclear. The V end was cut by 4 bases, the J end by 0 bases, with 14 bases between. This CDR3 region has 16 residues. Germline CDR1 is SGDLS and CDR2 is YYNGEE. The CDR3 sequence is CASSITLGPSYNEQFF. In DNA form, the CDR3 reads TGTGCCAGCAGCATAACCCTCGGCCCCTCCTACAATGAGCAGTTCTTC.

This clonotype was counted only a few times. This may come from a read error, since a much larger clone is one base off. This rearrangement joins TRBV9 to TRBJ2-2; tentative D call: TRBD2 (6 bases). From germline, CDR1 is SGDLS and CDR2 YYNGEE. The CDR3 is made up of 15 amino acids. The CDR3 region is CASSAVSGYTGEPFF. The CDR3 coding sequence is TGTGCCAGCAGCGCAGTTAGCGGATACACCGGGGAGCCGTTTTTT.

Many counts were recorded for this clonotype. The chain carries TRBV12-3 or TRBV12-4 and TRBJ1-6; D not certain. The CDR3 consists of 14 residues. The V end was cut by 5 bases, the J end by 7 bases, with 12 bases between. This CDR3 is CASSNLEGNSPLHF. As DNA, the CDR3 is TGTGCCAGCAGTAACTTGGAGGGAAATTCACCCCTCCACTTT.

As regards this clonotype: At one of its ends the junction is not consistent with the germline gene, which may arise from a read error. V gene TRBV12-3 or TRBV12-4 combines with J gene TRBJ2-2, with TRBD2 matching 9 bases. The CDR3 contains 15 residues. The CDR3 DNA follows: TGTGCCAGCAGTTTTAGCGGGAGAAACACCGGGGAGCTGTCTTGG. Its protein is CASSFSGRNTGELSW.

This clonotype appeared many times. The chain uses TRBV9 and TRBJ2-7, with D uncertain. The CDR3 length is 14 residues. Germline V gives CDR1 SGDLS, CDR2 YYNGEE. V dropped 1 base and J dropped 2 bases, with 10 bases sitting between them. The CDR3: CASSVSDGPYEQYF. The CDR3 bases are TGTGCCAGCAGCGTATCGGACGGACCCTACGAGCAGTACTTC.

About this clonotype itself: This likely comes from a read error, as the CDR3 has no conserved phenylalanine or tryptophan at its end. This chain uses TRBV6-1 with TRBJ2-7, with no clear D. The CDR3 runs 14 residues. Germline loops: CDR1 MNHNS, CDR2 SASEGT. With 11 bases removed from V and 0 bases from J, the gap between germline ends came to 17 bases. This CDR3 is CAGIQLPSSYEQYL. The DNA for the CDR3 is TGTGCCGGCATACAGCTACCCAGCTCCTACGAGCAGTACCTC.

A word on this clonotype: A clone one base away is much larger, so this may be a read error. The conserved final phenylalanine or tryptophan is absent from the CDR3, which likely points to a read error. The rearrangement links TRBV19 to TRBJ2-5; a possible D gene is TRBD1 (6 bases). The ends were cut back, 0 bases at V and 1 base at J, with 12 bases in the middle. Per the germline V gene, CDR1 is LNHDA and CDR2 is SQIVND (reference sequence). This CDR3 has 16 amino acids. The CDR3 bases are TGTGCCAGTAGTATAGAAGGGGGAACTACCCAAGAGACCCAGTACTCC. It specifies CASSIEGGTTQETQYS.

This clonotype was found many times. V and J are TRBV7-2 and TRBJ1-2; D possibly corresponds to TRBD1 (5 bases). V dropped 0 bases and J dropped 4 bases, with 12 bases sitting between them. This CDR3 is built from 15 residues. Germline-derived CDR1 and CDR2 are SGHTA and FQGNSA. In nucleotides, the CDR3 is TGTGCCAGCAGCTTAGCGATGGGGCCCTCCTATGGCTACACCTTC. It encodes CASSLAMGPSYGYTF.

This clonotype has a count of ten or more. J is TRBJ1-6 and V is TRBV19, with 9 bases aligning to TRBD1. The CDR3 loop spans 16 amino acids. From germline, CDR1 is LNHDA and CDR2 SQIVND (reference sequence). J was trimmed by 1 base and V by 5 bases; bases with no gene match: 3. The CDR3 region has the DNA TGTGCCAGTAGTTGGGACAGGGCGTCCTATAATTCACCCCTCCACTTT. It codes for CASSWDRASYNSPLHF.

As for this clonotype: Germline is not matched at one junction end, which may reflect a read error. The rearrangement joins TRBV7-2 to TRBJ1-6; D is unresolved. CDR1 is SGHTA and CDR2 is FQGNSA in the germline V gene. The CDR3 is made up of 13 amino acids. The CDR3 DNA is TGTGCCAGCAGCCCGGGCAGAAATTCATCCCTCCACTTT. Its translation: CASSPGRNSSLHF.